Listed below are T cell receptor beta chains from one sample, sequenced in a study of shared clonotypes between healthy human individuals. TCRdb's table, derived via immunoSEQ multiplex PCR, lists solely in-frame clones and lacks some. The sample shows fewer than 800,000 clones, around 90% of them seen only once. Material: naive CD8+ T cells sorted from blood. These receptors were obtained from a man younger than 40 in good health. Both conserved end residues are part of each CDR3. Fields, in order: J gene, V gene, D gene, clone size, CDR3 protein, CDR3 DNA. D genes are given only for firm matches. Some rows mark clone size as missing; the rest say once, few, many or name a class of expanded clone.

j_gene: TRBJ2-1; v_gene: TRBV27; d_gene: .; abundance: .; CDR3aa: CASPVDSYNEQFF; CDR3nt: TGTGCCAGCCCAGTTGACAGCTACAATGAGCAGTTCTTC
j_gene: TRBJ2-7; v_gene: TRBV2; d_gene: TRBD1; abundance: .; CDR3aa: CASSETRQGLYEQYF; CDR3nt: TGTGCCAGCAGTGAAACGAGACAGGGATTGTACGAGCAGTACTTC
j_gene: TRBJ2-7; v_gene: TRBV7-2; d_gene: TRBD2; abundance: .; CDR3aa: CASSLDPNYSGSSREQYF; CDR3nt: TGTGCCAGCAGCTTAGACCCCAACTATAGCGGGAGTTCGCGTGAGCAGTACTTC
j_gene: TRBJ2-5; v_gene: TRBV9; d_gene: TRBD2; abundance: .; CDR3aa: CASSVGSGREETQYF; CDR3nt: TGTGCCAGCAGCGTAGGTAGCGGGAGGGAAGAGACCCAGTACTTC
j_gene: TRBJ2-7; v_gene: TRBV4-3; d_gene: .; abundance: .; CDR3aa: CASSQDTTYEQYF; CDR3nt: TGCGCCAGCAGCCAAGATACAACCTACGAGCAGTACTTC
j_gene: TRBJ2-7; v_gene: TRBV28; d_gene: .; abundance: .; CDR3aa: CASSTRIVGTTTYEQYF; CDR3nt: TGTGCCAGCAGTACCAGGATTGTGGGGACAACAACCTACGAGCAGTACTTC
j_gene: TRBJ2-6; v_gene: TRBV6-1; d_gene: .; abundance: .; CDR3aa: CASRPGANVLTF; CDR3nt: TGTGCCAGCAGACCAGGGGCCAACGTCCTGACTTTC
j_gene: TRBJ2-7; v_gene: TRBV4-1; d_gene: TRBD2; abundance: .; CDR3aa: CASGGSLSYEQYF; CDR3nt: TGCGCCAGCGGCGGGAGTCTTTCCTACGAGCAGTACTTC
j_gene: TRBJ2-7; v_gene: TRBV25-1; d_gene: TRBD1; abundance: .; CDR3aa: CASSLMSGTGEEYEQYF; CDR3nt: TGTGCCAGCAGTCTAATGTCCGGGACAGGGGAGGAATACGAGCAGTACTTC
j_gene: TRBJ1-1; v_gene: TRBV5-4; d_gene: .; abundance: .; CDR3aa: CASSLEGGRNTEAFF; CDR3nt: TGTGCCAGCAGCTTGGAGGGGGGACGGAACACTGAAGCTTTCTTT
j_gene: TRBJ1-3; v_gene: TRBV16; d_gene: .; abundance: .; CDR3aa: CASSQNPGFRGGNTIYF; CDR3nt: TGTGCCAGCAGCCAGAATCCCGGATTCCGGGGTGGAAACACCATATATTTT
j_gene: TRBJ2-3; v_gene: TRBV29-1; d_gene: .; abundance: .; CDR3aa: CSVELANTDTQYF; CDR3nt: TGCAGCGTTGAACTAGCGAACACAGATACGCAGTATTTT
j_gene: TRBJ2-2; v_gene: TRBV9; d_gene: TRBD1; abundance: .; CDR3aa: CASETGVTGELFF; CDR3nt: TGTGCCAGTGAGACAGGGGTCACCGGGGAGCTGTTTTTT
j_gene: TRBJ1-4; v_gene: TRBV27; d_gene: .; abundance: .; CDR3aa: CASGKYEKLFF; CDR3nt: TGTGCCAGCGGGAAATATGAAAAACTGTTTTTT
j_gene: TRBJ2-7; v_gene: TRBV19; d_gene: .; abundance: .; CDR3aa: CASSDVDGSYEQYF; CDR3nt: TGTGCCAGTAGTGATGTTGACGGATCCTACGAGCAGTACTTC
j_gene: TRBJ2-3; v_gene: TRBV7-2; d_gene: .; abundance: .; CDR3aa: CASTDFGGPGTDTQYF; CDR3nt: TGTGCCAGCACCGACTTTGGAGGGCCCGGAACAGATACGCAGTATTTT
j_gene: TRBJ2-3; v_gene: TRBV15; d_gene: .; abundance: .; CDR3aa: CATSKTGLSSKHTQYF; CDR3nt: TGTGCCACCAGCAAAACGGGATTGTCGTCAAAGCATACGCAGTATTTT
j_gene: TRBJ2-1; v_gene: TRBV7-6; d_gene: .; abundance: .; CDR3aa: CASTLRTRSSYNEQFF; CDR3nt: TGTGCCAGCACCCTTCGGACTCGGAGCTCCTACAATGAGCAGTTCTTC
j_gene: TRBJ2-2; v_gene: TRBV29-1; d_gene: TRBD2; abundance: .; CDR3aa: CSVEGFMGLNTGELFF; CDR3nt: TGCAGCGTTGAAGGGTTTATGGGACTAAACACCGGGGAGCTGTTTTTT
j_gene: TRBJ2-7; v_gene: TRBV5-1; d_gene: .; abundance: .; CDR3aa: CASSHIEGLNEQYF; CDR3nt: TGCGCCAGCAGCCACATCGAGGGCTTGAACGAGCAGTACTTC
j_gene: TRBJ2-7; v_gene: TRBV29-1; d_gene: .; abundance: .; CDR3aa: CSAWESTYEQYF; CDR3nt: TGCAGCGCCTGGGAGTCCACATACGAGCAGTACTTC
j_gene: TRBJ2-7; v_gene: TRBV28; d_gene: TRBD1; abundance: .; CDR3aa: CASSSPMRDRVYEQYF; CDR3nt: TGTGCCAGCAGTTCCCCGATGAGGGACAGGGTTTACGAGCAGTACTTC
j_gene: TRBJ2-7; v_gene: TRBV11-2; d_gene: .; abundance: once; CDR3aa: CASSFIPTYEQYF; CDR3nt: TGTGCCAGCAGCTTCATTCCCACCTACGAGCAGTACTTC
j_gene: TRBJ2-5; v_gene: TRBV9; d_gene: .; abundance: .; CDR3aa: CASSVSTGGQETQYF; CDR3nt: TGTGCCAGCAGCGTTAGCACAGGTGGCCAAGAGACCCAGTACTTC
j_gene: TRBJ2-7; v_gene: TRBV6-6; d_gene: .; abundance: .; CDR3aa: CASSRQGGNEQYF; CDR3nt: TGTGCCAGCAGCCGACAGGGAGGCAACGAGCAGTACTTC
j_gene: TRBJ1-4; v_gene: TRBV27; d_gene: TRBD1; abundance: .; CDR3aa: CASSFAGFTGGNEKLFF; CDR3nt: TGTGCCAGCAGTTTCGCTGGCTTCACAGGGGGTAATGAAAAACTGTTTTTT
j_gene: TRBJ2-7; v_gene: TRBV5-1; d_gene: TRBD2; abundance: .; CDR3aa: CASSVTSGPYEQYF; CDR3nt: TGCGCCAGCAGCGTGACTAGCGGTCCCTACGAGCAGTACTTC
j_gene: TRBJ2-3; v_gene: TRBV4-2; d_gene: TRBD2; abundance: once; CDR3aa: CASSQEGYGGRSTDTQYF; CDR3nt: TGTGCCAGCAGCCAAGAAGGGTATGGCGGGAGGAGCACAGATACGCAGTATTTT
j_gene: TRBJ1-1; v_gene: TRBV18; d_gene: .; abundance: once; CDR3aa: CASSRRGNTEAFF; CDR3nt: TGTGCCAGCTCACGACGTGGGAACACTGAAGCTTTCTTT
j_gene: TRBJ1-1; v_gene: TRBV20-1; d_gene: .; abundance: .; CDR3aa: CSAMDYTEAFF; CDR3nt: TGCAGTGCTATGGACTACACTGAAGCTTTCTTT
j_gene: TRBJ2-2; v_gene: TRBV9; d_gene: .; abundance: .; CDR3aa: CASSYGPEELFF; CDR3nt: TGTGCCAGCAGTTACGGGCCCGAGGAGCTGTTTTTT
j_gene: TRBJ2-3; v_gene: TRBV7-9; d_gene: TRBD2; abundance: .; CDR3aa: CASSYSRGGSTDTQYF; CDR3nt: TGTGCCAGCAGCTACTCCCGGGGGGGTAGCACAGATACGCAGTATTTT
j_gene: TRBJ2-3; v_gene: TRBV7-9; d_gene: TRBD2; abundance: .; CDR3aa: CANGLAGVPDTQYF; CDR3nt: TGTGCCAACGGACTAGCGGGAGTCCCAGATACGCAGTATTTT
j_gene: TRBJ2-7; v_gene: TRBV5-4; d_gene: TRBD1; abundance: .; CDR3aa: CASSFQGAGSYEQYF; CDR3nt: TGTGCCAGCAGCTTCCAGGGGGCAGGGTCCTACGAGCAGTACTTC
j_gene: TRBJ2-2; v_gene: TRBV4-3; d_gene: TRBD1; abundance: .; CDR3aa: CASSRYRGDTGELFF; CDR3nt: TGCGCCAGCAGCCGATACAGGGGGGACACCGGGGAGCTGTTTTTT
j_gene: TRBJ2-3; v_gene: TRBV15; d_gene: TRBD2; abundance: .; CDR3aa: CATSHGTSGTADTQYF; CDR3nt: TGTGCCACCAGCCACGGGACTAGCGGGACCGCAGATACGCAGTATTTT
j_gene: TRBJ1-5; v_gene: TRBV6-1; d_gene: .; abundance: .; CDR3aa: CASSEGTVGNQPQHF; CDR3nt: TGTGCCAGCAGTGAAGGGACAGTGGGCAATCAGCCCCAGCATTTT
j_gene: TRBJ2-1; v_gene: TRBV27; d_gene: .; abundance: .; CDR3aa: CASSLVADGYNEQFF; CDR3nt: TGTGCCAGCAGTTTAGTAGCGGACGGGTACAATGAGCAGTTCTTC
j_gene: TRBJ2-1; v_gene: TRBV6-6; d_gene: TRBD2; abundance: .; CDR3aa: CASSSIAGGHRGEQFF; CDR3nt: TGTGCCAGCAGTTCGATAGCGGGAGGGCACCGGGGTGAGCAGTTCTTC
j_gene: TRBJ2-1; v_gene: TRBV10-1; d_gene: TRBD2; abundance: .; CDR3aa: CATQREENNEQFF; CDR3nt: TGCGCCACCCAGCGGGAGGAGAACAATGAGCAGTTCTTC
j_gene: TRBJ2-4; v_gene: TRBV9; d_gene: TRBD1; abundance: .; CDR3aa: CASSVTGQGGAKNIQYF; CDR3nt: TGTGCCAGCAGCGTAACCGGACAGGGGGGAGCCAAAAACATTCAGTACTTC
j_gene: TRBJ2-1; v_gene: TRBV27; d_gene: .; abundance: .; CDR3aa: CASSSQVGNYNEQFF; CDR3nt: TGTGCCAGCAGCTCTCAAGTGGGTAACTACAATGAGCAGTTCTTC
j_gene: TRBJ1-2; v_gene: TRBV5-4; d_gene: TRBD1; abundance: .; CDR3aa: CASSPDRELYGYTF; CDR3nt: TGTGCCAGCAGCCCGGACAGGGAACTCTATGGCTACACCTTC
j_gene: TRBJ2-7; v_gene: TRBV9; d_gene: TRBD1; abundance: .; CDR3aa: CASSPRVGTGNHEQYF; CDR3nt: TGTGCCAGCAGCCCCAGGGTTGGGACAGGGAACCACGAGCAGTACTTC
j_gene: TRBJ2-7; v_gene: TRBV2; d_gene: .; abundance: .; CDR3aa: CASSGTGESNYEQYF; CDR3nt: TGTGCCAGCAGTGGGACGGGAGAGTCTAACTACGAGCAGTACTTC
j_gene: TRBJ2-2; v_gene: TRBV7-8; d_gene: TRBD2; abundance: .; CDR3aa: CASSAAGSSGAGELFF; CDR3nt: TGTGCCAGCAGCGCAGCGGGGTCCTCGGGCGCCGGGGAGCTGTTTTTT
j_gene: TRBJ1-1; v_gene: TRBV27; d_gene: .; abundance: .; CDR3aa: CASSFGQYTEAFF; CDR3nt: TGTGCCAGCAGTTTCGGGCAGTACACTGAAGCTTTCTTT
j_gene: TRBJ1-4; v_gene: TRBV27; d_gene: .; abundance: .; CDR3aa: CASSNQGYGEKLFF; CDR3nt: TGTGCCAGCAGTAATCAGGGGTATGGGGAAAAACTGTTTTTT
j_gene: TRBJ2-1; v_gene: TRBV5-5; d_gene: TRBD2; abundance: .; CDR3aa: CASSSSGSGNNEQFF; CDR3nt: TGTGCCAGCAGCTCTAGCGGGAGCGGGAACAATGAGCAGTTCTTC
j_gene: TRBJ2-1; v_gene: TRBV6-5; d_gene: TRBD2; abundance: .; CDR3aa: CASSLPSGRPNEQFF; CDR3nt: TGTGCCAGCAGTTTGCCTAGCGGGAGGCCCAATGAGCAGTTCTTC
j_gene: TRBJ2-1; v_gene: TRBV5-1; d_gene: .; abundance: .; CDR3aa: CASSVTDSSYNEQFF; CDR3nt: TGCGCCAGCAGCGTGACAGATAGCTCCTACAATGAGCAGTTCTTC
j_gene: TRBJ2-7; v_gene: TRBV19; d_gene: TRBD2; abundance: few; CDR3aa: CASSEGLAGSYEQYF; CDR3nt: TGTGCCAGTAGTGAGGGACTAGCGGGCTCCTACGAGCAGTACTTC
j_gene: TRBJ2-5; v_gene: TRBV13; d_gene: .; abundance: .; CDR3aa: CASSQTDQETQYF; CDR3nt: TGTGCCAGCAGCCAAACCGATCAAGAGACCCAGTACTTC
j_gene: TRBJ1-5; v_gene: TRBV14; d_gene: .; abundance: .; CDR3aa: CAIKGNQPQHF; CDR3nt: TGTGCCATTAAAGGGAATCAGCCCCAGCATTTT
j_gene: TRBJ1-2; v_gene: TRBV11-2; d_gene: .; abundance: few; CDR3aa: CASSPVNYGYTF; CDR3nt: TGTGCCAGCAGCCCCGTTAACTATGGCTACACCTTC
j_gene: TRBJ2-7; v_gene: TRBV15; d_gene: .; abundance: once; CDR3aa: CATSTGRSYEQYF; CDR3nt: TGTGCCACCAGCACGGGCCGCTCCTACGAGCAGTACTTC
j_gene: TRBJ2-1; v_gene: TRBV9; d_gene: TRBD2; abundance: .; CDR3aa: CASSPRGGYYNEQFF; CDR3nt: TGTGCCAGCAGCCCGCGGGGGGGGTACTACAATGAGCAGTTCTTC
j_gene: TRBJ2-7; v_gene: TRBV18; d_gene: .; abundance: .; CDR3aa: CASSPDSRLYEQYF; CDR3nt: TGTGCCAGCTCACCAGACAGTCGTCTATACGAGCAGTACTTC
j_gene: TRBJ2-3; v_gene: TRBV27; d_gene: TRBD2; abundance: .; CDR3aa: CASSRRLAENTDTQYF; CDR3nt: TGTGCCAGCAGTAGACGACTAGCGGAAAACACAGATACGCAGTATTTT
j_gene: TRBJ2-3; v_gene: TRBV27; d_gene: .; abundance: .; CDR3aa: CASSPRGRGDTQYF; CDR3nt: TGTGCCAGCAGCCCCCGGGGACGTGGAGATACGCAGTATTTT